This T cell receptor beta chain was identified during a study of blood T cell repertoires in COVID-19. Overall study: PBMCs, B-cell-depleted T cells, or T cells were the source of the cDNA or gDNA that made up the material.

J lost 4 bases, V lost 3 bases, and 2 bases had no gene match. CDR1 and CDR2 from the germline V gene are LNHDA and SQIVND (reference sequence). CDR3 length: 13 amino acids. TCRdb's copy holds only in-frame clones and misses some; the assay was immunoSEQ multiplex PCR. The data contain approximately 200,000 clones, 87% of them singletons. The receptor was derived from a woman aged 30 to 39 who had recovered from COVID-19. The gene calls are TRBV19 and TRBJ2-5, with 7 bases lining up with TRBD2. The specimen sequenced was PBMCs or T cells enriched from blood (not recorded which). CDR3 in DNA: TGTGCCAGTAGTATTCTAGCGGCAGAGACCCAGTACTTC. It is translated as CASSILAAETQYF.